The clone carrying this T cell receptor (beta chain) was seen many times. Antigen: not known. Germline CDR1 MNHEY, CDR2 SMNVEV (reference sequence). V lost 2 bases and J lost 2; bases outside the gene matches: 7. This CDR3 has 16 residues. The data were taken from a study of blood T cells in healthy people across ages. Study observations and caveats: A greater number of naive CD4+ cells and higher diversity distinguished long-lived donors from aged donors. Diversity estimated from one million T cells was considered an underestimate. Donor CMV status, an unknown factor, possibly confounded changes in expanded clonotypes.

The donors, all healthy, were Caucasians living in Russia, aged 6 to 90. A J-beta primer mix and a sample-barcoded 5' primer were used in a second PCR of about 7 to 12 cycles. TCRdb re-called the 5' RACE reads with MiXCR, one entry per CDR3 protein. The profile covers fewer than 950,000 distinct CDR3 sequences, with roughly 40% appearing a single time and 10% to 15% taken by the ten largest. The source is a man aged 18 to 29 in good health. Source material: blood. The chain uses TRBV27 and TRBJ2-5, with 8 bases matching TRBD2. The CDR3 sequence is CASSLAAGGPQETQYF. DNA for the CDR3: TGTGCCAGCAGTTTAGCGGCGGGGGGCCCACAAGAGACCCAGTACTTC.